This T cell receptor beta chain was identified during a study of preoperative IRX-2 immunotherapy in early breast cancer. The CDR3 is 16 amino acids. Germline CDR1 reads SGHDN; CDR2 reads FVKESK. Trimming removed 4 bases from V and 3 bases from J; junction bases left unmatched: 8. Assay: immunoSEQ multiplex PCR; the TCRdb copy retains only in-frame clones and omits some. The sample has approximately 26,000 clones; around 72% are singletons. As to treatment: preoperative locoregional IRX-2 cytokine immunotherapy. The sequence was obtained from a human donor with breast cancer. Sequencing was performed on lymph node tissue, taken after IRX-2 immunotherapy. This chain links TRBV14 with TRBJ2-7; 11 bases match TRBD2. CDR3 in amino acids: CASSPVAGGFLYEQYF. CDR3 coding DNA: TGTGCCAGCAGCCCCGTAGCGGGAGGGTTTCTCTACGAGCAGTACTTC.